One sample yielded the 25 T cell receptor beta chains listed below, sequenced in a study of cytomegalovirus exposure and HLA in healthy donors. PCR employed 60 Vbeta and 13 Jbeta primers. The method was immunoSEQ multiplex PCR; TCRdb's version includes in-frame clones alone and lacks a portion of them. The repertoire has under 200,000 clones, roughly 80% of them found once; the top ten carry roughly 1.6%. Sequenced material: PBMCs. These receptors originate from a woman aged 18-29 years in good health and CMV-seronegative.

The V call is TRBV29-1, the J call TRBJ2-2; perhaps TRBD2 as D (6 bases). The germline V gene encodes CDR1 SQVTM and CDR2 ANQGSEA. CDR3 length equals 16 residues. Trimming took off 0 bases at V and 2 bases at J, with 13 bases between the two ends. CDR3 loop: CSVEDRRTTNTGELFF. The CDR3 nucleotides are TGCAGCGTTGAAGATCGGCGGACTACAAACACCGGGGAGCTGTTTTTT.

This clone has a handful of counts. This chain uses TRBV6-5 with TRBJ1-4; D not certain. The CDR3 extends over 15 amino acids. Germline-derived CDR1 and CDR2 are MNHEY and SVGAGI. V dropped 4 bases and J dropped 8 bases, with 17 bases sitting between them. The chain's CDR3 is CASSSSRGWREKLFF. The CDR3 coding sequence is TGTGCCAGCAGTTCCTCTAGAGGCTGGCGGGAAAAACTGTTTTTT.

This chain connects TRBV11-2 to TRBJ2-7; D is possibly TRBD1 (5 bases). CDR3 size: 18 residues. V shed 0 bases and J shed 2 bases, with 20 bases lying between them. Germline V gene sequence: CDR1 SGHAT, CDR2 FQNNGV. The CDR3 nucleotides are TGTGCCAGCAGCTTAGATCTGGGTCTGACAGCCCTTACCTACGAGCAGTACGTC. Its protein product is CASSLDLGLTALTYEQYV.

The DNA of the CDR3 is TGCGCCAGCAGCCAAGATAACAGGGGTGCCTATGGCTACACCTTC. This translates into CASSQDNRGAYGYTF. The V and J genes are TRBV4-3 and TRBJ1-2, with 7 bases aligning to TRBD1. Looked up from germline, CDR1 is LGHNA and CDR2 is YSLEER. V dropped 0 bases and J dropped 4; count of bases not matched to a gene: 5. This CDR3 is 15 amino acids long.

This sequence joins TRBV18 and TRBJ1-1; 8 nucleotides align to TRBD1. J gave up 0 bases and V 3 bases, and 9 bases lay outside the gene matches. Per germline, CDR1 KGHSH and CDR2 LQKENI. The CDR3 loop spans 17 amino acids. For the CDR3, the DNA is TGTGCCAGCTCACCTCGAACGGACAGGGTGATGAACACTGAAGCTTTCTTT. This codes for CASSPRTDRVMNTEAFF.

The V and J genes are TRBV7-7 and TRBJ2-7; 10 bases are a match to TRBD1. From germline, CDR1 is SSHAT and CDR2 FNYEAQ (reference sequence). CDR3 length: 13 residues. With 1 base clipped from V and 6 bases from J, the junction kept 0 bases outside the gene matches. In nucleotides, the CDR3 is TGTGCCAGCAGCTTAGGGACAGGGGGCGAGCAGTACTTC. This sequence encodes CASSLGTGGEQYF.

In its sample, this clone was seen once. The chain carries TRBV4-3 and TRBJ2-1; possibly TRBD2 for D (5 bases). V dropped 2 bases and J dropped 1 base, with 12 bases sitting between them. CDR3 length: 16 amino acids. CDR1 is LGHNA, CDR2 YSLEER, per germline. The DNA for the CDR3 is TGCGCCAGCAGCCAAACTAGGAAAGGGTCCTACAATGAGCAGTTCTTC. It encodes CASSQTRKGSYNEQFF.

The gene calls are TRBV19 and TRBJ1-1, with D unclear. The ends were cut back, 5 bases at V and 4 bases at J, with 17 bases in the middle. This CDR3 region has 15 residues. Per germline, CDR1 LNHDA and CDR2 SQIVND (reference sequence). The CDR3, as DNA: TGTGCCAGTAGTCGGGGTAGGGAATCGGTCACTGAAGCTTTCTTT. It codes for CASSRGRESVTEAFF.

There are a few counts of this clone. The rearrangement uses TRBV7-9 and TRBJ1-2; tentatively, D is TRBD1 (6 bases). V was pared by 7 bases and J by 3 bases, with 21 bases between. The CDR3 is 16 amino acids. The germline gives CDR1 SEHNR, CDR2 FQNEAQ (reference sequence). CDR3 in DNA: TGTGCCAGCACCTTGAAAGCAGACCCAGGGGACTATGGCTACACCTTC. It specifies CASTLKADPGDYGYTF. The complete variable domain, with remaining parts taken from reference TRBV7-9 and TRBJ1-2, reads DTGVSQNPRHKITKRGQNVTFRCDPISEHNRLYWYRQTLGQGPEFLTYFQNEAQLEKSRLLSDRFSAERPKGSFSTLEIQRTEQGDSAMYLCASTLKADPGDYGYTFGSGTRLTVV.

This chain links TRBV5-5 with TRBJ1-1; D gene uncertain. CDR3 size: 15 residues. V was shortened by 5 bases and J by 0 bases, with 14 bases between the two germline ends. Looked up from germline, CDR1 is SGHKS and CDR2 is YYEKEE (reference sequence). CDR3 residues: CASSMRYPMNTEAFF. CDR3 coding DNA: TGTGCCAGCAGTATGAGGTACCCTATGAACACTGAAGCTTTCTTT.

The chain uses TRBV4-1 and TRBJ2-3; TRBD2 aligns across 13 bases. CDR3 length: 16 residues. Germline lookup yields CDR1 MGHRA and CDR2 YSYEKL. V shed 4 bases, J shed 5 bases, and the junction held 6 bases outside the gene matches. CDR3 sequence: CASSLRTSGSLDTQYF. DNA of the CDR3: TGCGCCAGCAGCCTGCGGACTAGCGGGAGTTTAGATACGCAGTATTTT.

The chain couples TRBV4-1 to TRBJ2-1; D not resolved. The CDR3 is 15 amino acids. Trimming left V 4 bases short and J 3 bases short, with 13 bases between. CDR1 is MGHRA and CDR2 is YSYEKL in the germline V gene. The CDR3 protein is CASSPSPSSYNEQFF. The CDR3 region has the DNA TGCGCCAGCAGCCCCTCCCCTAGTAGCTACAATGAGCAGTTCTTC.

The chain recombines TRBV11-2 with TRBJ1-1; unclear D gene. The V end lost 1 base, the J end lost 8 bases, and 11 bases lay between the germline ends. This CDR3 comprises 13 residues. Germline V gives CDR1 SGHAT, CDR2 FQNNGV. The CDR3 region is CASSLVRSSEAFF. In DNA, the CDR3 is TGTGCCAGCAGCTTAGTGAGGTCATCCGAAGCTTTCTTT.

The chain employs TRBV18 and TRBJ2-5; 13 bases match TRBD2. The V segment lost 3 bases and the J segment 6 bases; nucleotides outside the gene matches: 1. Per the germline V gene, CDR1 is KGHSH and CDR2 is LQKENI. The CDR3 runs to 14 residues. CDR3 in DNA: TGTGCCAGCTCACCGGGACTAGCGGGGCAGACCCAGTACTTC. It specifies CASSPGLAGQTQYF.

The CDR3: CASRSGTSGGWADTQYF. In DNA form, the CDR3 reads TGTGCCAGCAGATCAGGGACTAGCGGAGGCTGGGCAGATACGCAGTATTTT. The chain uses TRBV7-6 and TRBJ2-3; 11 bases align to TRBD2. Germline V gene sequence: CDR1 SGHVS, CDR2 FNYEAQ. J lost 4 bases, V lost 6 bases, and 12 bases had no gene match. The CDR3 runs to 17 residues.

This clone was counted a few times. V is TRBV6-5 and J is TRBJ1-2, with 7 bases that match TRBD1. Germline V gives CDR1 MNHEY, CDR2 SVGAGI. Trimming removed 0 bases from V and 1 base from J; junction bases left unmatched: 2. The CDR3 spans 15 residues. The CDR3, as DNA: TGTGCCAGCAGTTACTCGGCAGGGGGTAACTATGGCTACACCTTC. Translated, it gives CASSYSAGGNYGYTF.

There are a few counts of this clone. The V gene is TRBV4-1, the J gene TRBJ2-5; D unresolved. Germline CDR1 and CDR2: MGHRA and YSYEKL. The CDR3 is 15 amino acids. V dropped 0 bases and J dropped 1 base, with 9 bases sitting between them. CDR3 protein: CASSQEFPFQETQYF. The DNA of the CDR3 is TGCGCCAGCAGCCAAGAGTTCCCTTTCCAAGAGACCCAGTACTTC.

This chain uses TRBV2 with TRBJ2-2, with 7 bases identical to TRBD1. CDR3 length: 13 amino acids. J gave up 6 bases and V 4 bases, and 2 bases lay outside the gene matches. Germline loops: CDR1 SNHLY, CDR2 FYNNEI. The CDR3 DNA is TGTGCCAGCAGTGGGCAGGGGGCCGGGGAGCTGTTTTTT. It yields the protein CASSGQGAGELFF. Looking up the rest from reference TRBV2 and TRBJ2-2 gives the full variable domain: EPEVTQTPSHQVTQMGQEVILRCVPISNHLYFYWYRQILGQKVEFLVSFYNNEISEKSEIFDDQFSVERPDGSNFTLKIRSTKLEDSAMYFCASSGQGAGELFFGEGSRLTVL.

The gene calls are TRBV14 and TRBJ2-5; the D gene is possibly TRBD2 (6 bases). This CDR3 is 13 amino acids long. CDR1 is SGHDN and CDR2 is FVKESK in the germline V gene. V was pared by 1 base and J by 4 bases, with 7 bases between. The DNA of the CDR3 is TGTGCCAGCAGCCAAGTGGGAGGAGAGACCCAGTACTTC. Residues: CASSQVGGETQYF.

This chain joins TRBV11-3 and TRBJ1-6; TRBD1 matches 7 bases. Per the germline V gene, CDR1 is SGHNT and CDR2 is YENEEA. The CDR3 is 14 residues long. The J segment lost 7 bases and the V segment lost 4 bases, leaving 4 bases of the junction unmatched. CDR3 sequence: CASSSGTANSPLHF. The CDR3 DNA is TGTGCCAGCAGCTCCGGGACAGCCAATTCACCCCTCCACTTT.

This clone was detected a few times. The genes are TRBV6-5 and TRBJ2-7; D gene uncertain. V was trimmed by 3 bases and J by 2 bases, leaving 8 bases between them. Germline values: CDR1 MNHEY, CDR2 SVGAGI. This CDR3 has 13 residues. The CDR3 DNA reads TGTGCCAGCAGTTATCACGGTGCCTACGAGCAGTACTTC. It encodes CASSYHGAYEQYF.

The V and J genes are TRBV7-6 and TRBJ1-4, with D perhaps matching TRBD1 (5 bases). The CDR3 loop spans 14 amino acids. V lost 5 bases and J lost 5, with 12 bases in between. CDR1 and CDR2 from the germline V gene are SGHVS and FNYEAQ. The CDR3 coding sequence is TGTGCCAGCAGCGAAGACAGATTAAATGAAAAACTGTTTTTT. Amino acids: CASSEDRLNEKLFF.

The chain has TRBV28 and TRBJ2-1; TRBD1 aligns across 8 bases. Germline V gives CDR1 MDHEN, CDR2 SYDVKM. The junction had 8 bases not matched to a gene; V was cut back by 6 bases and J by 4 bases. This CDR3 contains 15 residues. As DNA, the CDR3 is TGTGCCAGCAGCCCTGGGACAGGCACGTACAATGAGCAGTTCTTC. Its translation: CASSPGTGTYNEQFF.

The chain carries TRBV9 and TRBJ2-7; 10 bases are shared with TRBD2. The CDR3 contains 14 residues. After removal of 1 base from V and 5 bases from J, the junction contained 3 bases not matched to a gene. Germline V CDR1 and CDR2: SGDLS, YYNGEE. As DNA, the CDR3 is TGTGCCAGCAGCGTATCTAGCGGGGGCGACGAGCAGTACTTC. Encoded protein: CASSVSSGGDEQYF.

The chain couples TRBV7-8 to TRBJ1-3, with unresolved D. Germline V lookup: CDR1 SGHVS, CDR2 FQNEAQ. This CDR3 has 14 residues. V was cut by 5 bases and J by 1 base, with 9 bases left in between. CDR3 in amino acids: CASSPSLSGNTIYF. The CDR3 DNA sequence: TGTGCCAGCAGCCCCTCTTTATCTGGAAACACCATATATTTT. Full variable domain (rest looked up from reference TRBV7-8 and TRBJ1-3): GAGVSQSPRYKVAKRGQDVALRCDPISGHVSLFWYQQALGQGPEFLTYFQNEAQLDKSGLPSDRFFAERPEGSVSTLKIQRTQQEDSAVYLCASSPSLSGNTIYFGEGSWLTVV.